One sample yielded the 4 T cell receptor beta chains listed below, sequenced in a study of control samples from healthy donors and cancer patients. This table comes from immunoSEQ multiplex PCR, and its TCRdb copy is limited to in-frame clones, with some not included. The sample lists more than 85,000 clones; roughly 83% were seen once. Sequencing was performed on PBMCs. The origin of the receptors is a man between 70 and 80 years old with lung cancer.

The rearrangement uses TRBV5-4 and TRBJ2-3, with 9 nucleotides matching TRBD2. With 4 bases clipped from V and 0 bases from J, the junction kept 9 bases outside the gene matches. The CDR3 has 17 residues. CDR1 SGHNT and CDR2 YYREEE come from the germline V gene (reference sequence). The CDR3 DNA is TGTGCCAGCAGCCCGGCGGGAGCGGGGGGTAGCACAGATACGCAGTATTTT. The encoded protein is CASSPAGAGGSTDTQYF.

This clone has just a few counts. The J gene is TRBJ2-2, the V gene TRBV2; 11 bases are shared with TRBD1. This CDR3 has 15 amino acids. Losses at the gene ends were 6 bases for V and 4 bases for J; bases not matched to a gene: 4. Per the germline V gene, CDR1 is SNHLY and CDR2 is FYNNEI. The CDR3 nucleotides are TGTGCCAGCAGCGGGGACAGGGGGGGCACCGGGGAGCTGTTTTTT. It yields the protein CASSGDRGGTGELFF.

This clone was recorded a few times. The chain is built from TRBV19 and TRBJ1-2; D uncertain. The ends were cut back, 4 bases at V and 3 bases at J, with 6 bases in the middle. The germline V gene encodes CDR1 LNHDA and CDR2 SQIVND (reference sequence). The CDR3 is 12 amino acids. The CDR3 is CASSTGHYGYTF. The DNA of the CDR3 is TGTGCCAGTAGTACAGGTCACTATGGCTACACCTTC.

The chain uses TRBV7-6 and TRBJ2-5; D gene uncertain. Germline V gene data show CDR1 as SGHVS and CDR2 as FNYEAQ. This CDR3 spans 12 amino acids. V gave up 5 bases and J gave up 7 bases, with 11 bases separating them. The CDR3 DNA follows: TGTGCCAGCAGCCCTCTTCAACCGACCCAGTACTTC. Translating it yields CASSPLQPTQYF.